The 23 T cell receptor beta chains reported below all come from one sample, sequenced in a study of blood T cell repertoires in COVID-19. Libraries were prepared by immunoSEQ multiplex PCR; TCRdb keeps only in-frame clonotypes and omits some of them. The sample holds about 530,000 clones, about 89% seen once. The source material was peripheral blood. These receptor sequences come from a woman aged 45-65 years with COVID-19, enrolled during active disease.

The V gene is TRBV29-1, the J gene TRBJ2-2; 10 nucleotides agree with TRBD1. V was clipped by 6 bases and J by 7 bases; unmatched bases: 11. The CDR3 is 15 residues long. Germline V CDR1 and CDR2: SQVTM, ANQGSEA. CDR3 in DNA: TGCAGCGTCCCCGGGACAGGGGATCGGATCGGGGAGCTGTTTTTT. This translates into CSVPGTGDRIGELFF.

This sequence joins TRBV7-9 and TRBJ2-3, with 9 nucleotides matching TRBD1. The germline CDR1 and CDR2 sequences are SEHNR and FQNEAQ (reference sequence). The ends lost 4 bases at V and 1 base at J; junction bases unmatched: 3. The CDR3 runs 15 residues. The CDR3 is CASSSDRGGTDTQYF. CDR3 sequence (DNA): TGTGCCAGCAGCTCGGACAGGGGCGGCACAGATACGCAGTATTTT.

The chain has TRBV19 and TRBJ2-5; no definite D call. This CDR3 comprises 16 residues. V was pared by 1 base and J by 0 bases, with 12 bases between. The germline gives CDR1 LNHDA, CDR2 SQIVND (reference sequence). CDR3 nucleotide sequence: TGTGCCAGTAGTATAGGGAGCACGAGCTACCAAGAGACCCAGTACTTC. The encoded protein is CASSIGSTSYQETQYF.

This sequence joins TRBV24-1 and TRBJ2-7; TRBD1 matches 8 bases. The CDR3 runs 15 residues. The junction had 5 bases not matched to a gene; V was cut back by 4 bases and J by 1 base. Germline V gives CDR1 KGHDR, CDR2 SFDVKD. CDR3: CATSESTGESYEQYF. The DNA for the CDR3 is TGTGCCACCAGTGAGTCGACAGGGGAATCCTACGAGCAGTACTTC.

The chain joins TRBV27 to TRBJ1-6; TRBD1 is a possible D gene (5 bases). The germline V gene has CDR1 MNHEY and CDR2 SMNVEV (reference sequence). Trimming removed 6 bases from V and 0 bases from J, with 15 bases in between. The CDR3 length is 17 residues. The CDR3 coding sequence is TGTGCCAGCAGACGGGACTTTTCCAGCTCCTATAATTCACCCCTCCACTTT. Its translation is CASRRDFSSSYNSPLHF.

The CDR3 DNA reads TGCGCCAGCAGTTACTCCAGGGTGGGGTACACTGAAGCTTTCTTT. Amino acids: CASSYSRVGYTEAFF. The rearrangement uses TRBV10-1 and TRBJ1-1; possibly TRBD1 for D (5 bases). V dropped 5 bases and J dropped 3 bases, with 16 bases sitting between them. The length of the CDR3 is 15 residues. Looked up from germline, CDR1 is WNHNN and CDR2 is SYGVQD (reference sequence).

This chain links TRBV9 with TRBJ2-1; D possibly corresponds to TRBD1 (6 bases). In germline, CDR1 is SGDLS, CDR2 YYNGEE. CDR3 length equals 15 residues. V was pared by 4 bases and J by 0 bases, with 11 bases between. The CDR3 bases are TGTGCCAGCAGCCGACAGGTGAGCTCCTACAATGAGCAGTTCTTC. As protein: CASSRQVSSYNEQFF.

This chain links TRBV6-5 with TRBJ2-2, with D perhaps matching TRBD2 (6 bases). The V gene lost 6 bases and the J gene lost 6 bases, with 14 bases spanning the gap. The CDR3 has 14 residues. Germline V lookup: CDR1 MNHEY, CDR2 SVGAGI. As DNA, the CDR3 is TGTGCCAGCAGAATAGAGAGGGAGGCCGGGGAGCTGTTTTTT. It translates to CASRIEREAGELFF.

This clone was seen a single time. The V gene is TRBV2, the J gene TRBJ1-3, with 10 bases aligning to TRBD1. There are 12 residues in the CDR3. J gave up 15 bases and V 3 bases, and 5 bases lay outside the gene matches. The germline gives CDR1 SNHLY, CDR2 FYNNEI. The CDR3 DNA sequence: TGTGCCAGCAGTGAGCAAAGGGACAGGGGATATTTT. This codes for CASSEQRDRGYF.

The V and J genes are TRBV27 and TRBJ2-7, with 7 bases fitting TRBD1. This CDR3 is built from 11 residues. Germline CDR1 MNHEY, CDR2 SMNVEV (reference sequence). The V gene end was trimmed by 6 bases and the J gene end by 12 bases; junction bases not matched to a gene: 8. The CDR3 DNA follows: TGTGCCAGCAGAAGGACAGGTGGACCGTACTTC. Protein: CASRRTGGPYF.

The genes are TRBV2 and TRBJ2-1; possible D gene TRBD1, 6 bases. Trimming took 5 bases from V and 0 from J, leaving 11 bases between them. The CDR3 contains 15 residues. From germline, CDR1 is SNHLY and CDR2 FYNNEI. CDR3 sequence: CASSIRGSSYNEQFF. The CDR3 DNA sequence: TGTGCCAGCAGTATCAGGGGTAGCTCCTACAATGAGCAGTTCTTC.

The chain joins TRBV2 to TRBJ1-5; 7 positions agree with TRBD1. The CDR3 is 15 amino acids. V was clipped by 2 bases and J by 3 bases; unmatched bases: 4. Germline V lookup: CDR1 SNHLY, CDR2 FYNNEI. CDR3 protein: CASSELGTANQPQHF. Written as DNA, the CDR3 is TGTGCCAGCAGTGAATTAGGGACAGCCAATCAGCCCCAGCATTTT.

The rearrangement joins TRBV29-1 to TRBJ1-2; 9 bases match TRBD1. Unmatched junction bases numbered 9, after V lost 6 bases and J lost 4 bases. Germline CDR1 reads SQVTM; CDR2 reads ANQGSEA. The CDR3 sequence is 14 residues long. This CDR3 is CSVGGTGPGYGYTF. For the CDR3, the DNA is TGCAGCGTCGGGGGGACAGGGCCAGGCTATGGCTACACCTTC.

The chain links TRBV12-3 or TRBV12-4 to TRBJ1-5, with 7 bases lining up with TRBD1. V shed 10 bases, J shed 6 bases, and the junction held 9 bases outside the gene matches. This CDR3 is built from 13 residues. This CDR3 is CATQGGYRQPQHF. In nucleotides, the CDR3 is TGTGCCACCCAGGGGGGCTATCGTCAGCCCCAGCATTTT.

V gene TRBV19 combines with J gene TRBJ1-4, with 9 bases aligning to TRBD1. After removal of 6 bases from V and 8 bases from J, the junction contained 4 bases not matched to a gene. CDR1 and CDR2 from the germline V gene are LNHDA and SQIVND (reference sequence). This CDR3 spans 13 amino acids. DNA for the CDR3: TGTGCCAGTAGGGGACAGGGAGGGGAAAAACTGTTTTTT. Translation: CASRGQGGEKLFF.

This chain connects TRBV3-1 (or the pseudogene TRBV3-2) to TRBJ2-2; no definite D call. The germline V gene encodes CDR1 LGHDT and CDR2 YNNKEL (reference sequence). The CDR3 extends over 13 amino acids. V lost 4 bases to trimming and J lost 3 bases, with 6 bases between them. CDR3 DNA sequence: TGTGCCAGCAGCCTAAGCCACACCGGGGAGCTGTTTTTT. Translating it yields CASSLSHTGELFF.

The V and J genes are TRBV5-1 and TRBJ1-2, with a tentative D call TRBD1 (6 bases). Germline loops: CDR1 SGHRS, CDR2 YFSETQ. V shed 3 bases and J shed 4 bases, with 13 bases lying between them. CDR3 size: 14 residues. The CDR3, as DNA: TGCGCCAGCAGCTCGGGACAACCAGCCTATGGCTACACCTTC. It encodes CASSSGQPAYGYTF.

The rearrangement uses TRBV6-5 and TRBJ2-1; weak D call: TRBD2 (5 bases). Germline CDR1 reads MNHEY; CDR2 reads SVGAGI. The CDR3 extends over 12 amino acids. V lost 10 bases, J lost 8 bases, and 15 bases lay in between. DNA of the CDR3: TGTGCCACCGAGGGCTCCTTCGATGAGCAGTTCTTC. This encodes CATEGSFDEQFF.

V is TRBV19 and J is TRBJ1-1, with 7 positions matching TRBD1. This CDR3 contains 16 residues. Germline V CDR1 and CDR2: LNHDA, SQIVND (reference sequence). Trimming at V came to 5 bases and at J to 1 base, leaving 10 bases not matched to a gene. CDR3: CASSLTGLGANTEAFF. Here the CDR3 DNA reads TGTGCCAGTAGTTTGACAGGGTTGGGTGCGAACACTGAAGCTTTCTTT.

This chain joins TRBV5-1 and TRBJ1-5, with TRBD1 identical over 9 bases. This CDR3 is built from 15 residues. Per the germline V gene, CDR1 is SGHRS and CDR2 is YFSETQ. V lost 0 bases to trimming and J lost 5 bases; unmatched junction nucleotides: 3. As DNA, the CDR3 is TGCGCCAGCAGCTTGGAGGGACAGGGCCATCAGCCCCAGCATTTT. Encoded protein: CASSLEGQGHQPQHF.

This clone was found a few times. This chain uses TRBV18 with TRBJ1-1; 11 bases are a match to TRBD1. This CDR3 spans 15 amino acids. The ends lost 5 bases at V and 1 base at J; junction bases unmatched: 3. The V gene's germline CDR1 is KGHSH and CDR2 LQKENI. This CDR3 reads CASSVGTGGNTEAFF. The CDR3, as DNA: TGTGCCAGCTCAGTAGGGACAGGGGGGAACACTGAAGCTTTCTTT.

This sequence joins TRBV28 and TRBJ1-4, with TRBD1 as a possible D gene (5 bases). This CDR3 has 14 amino acids. Germline-derived CDR1 and CDR2 are MDHEN and SYDVKM. Deletions cut 8 bases from V and 7 bases from J, with 17 bases between. The CDR3 nucleotides read TGTGCCAGCTTTCCCGGAGGGACCCTTGAAAAACTGTTTTTT. As protein: CASFPGGTLEKLFF.

CDR3 bases: TGTGCCAGCAGTGAGGCTGCAGCGGGGGGCACAGATACGCAGTATTTT. Residues: CASSEAAAGGTDTQYF. V is TRBV6-1 and J is TRBJ2-3; TRBD2 agrees at 8 bases. The V gene's germline CDR1 is MNHNS and CDR2 SASEGT. The CDR3 is 16 amino acids. V lost 3 bases, J lost 1 base, and 6 bases stayed unmatched.